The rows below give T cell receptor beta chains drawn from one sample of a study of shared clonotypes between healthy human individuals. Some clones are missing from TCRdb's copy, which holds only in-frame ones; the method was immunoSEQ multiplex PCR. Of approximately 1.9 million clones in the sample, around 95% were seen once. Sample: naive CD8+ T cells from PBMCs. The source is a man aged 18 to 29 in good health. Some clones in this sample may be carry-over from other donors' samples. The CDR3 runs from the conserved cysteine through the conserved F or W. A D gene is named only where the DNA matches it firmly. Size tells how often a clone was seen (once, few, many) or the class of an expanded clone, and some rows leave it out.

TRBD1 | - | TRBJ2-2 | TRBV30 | CASSRDRVGNTGELFF | TGTGCCAGCTCCCGGGACAGGGTAGGAAACACCGGGGAGCTGTTTTTT
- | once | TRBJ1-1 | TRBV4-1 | CASSQERGNTEVFF | TGCGCCAGCAGCCAAGAGAGGGGGAACACTGAAGTTTTCTTT
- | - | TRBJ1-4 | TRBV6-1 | CASSDFRLSNEKLFF | TGTGCCAGCAGTGATTTCAGGCTTTCTAATGAAAAACTGTTTTTT
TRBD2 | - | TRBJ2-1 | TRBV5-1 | CASSIGLAGSISYNEQFF | TGCGCCAGCAGCATAGGACTAGCGGGCAGCATCTCCTACAATGAGCAGTTCTTC
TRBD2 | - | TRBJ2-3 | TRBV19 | CASSIVGLAAADTQYF | TGTGCCAGTAGTATAGTGGGACTAGCGGCCGCAGATACGCAGTATTTT
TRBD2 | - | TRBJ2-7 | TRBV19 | CASGEGYEQYF | TGTGCCAGTGGGGAGGGCTACGAGCAGTACTTC
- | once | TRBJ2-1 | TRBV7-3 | CASSTAGYGNEQFF | TGTGCCAGCAGCACGGCTGGGTATGGCAATGAGCAGTTCTTC
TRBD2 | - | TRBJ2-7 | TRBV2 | CASIRGGLAAEISYEQYF | TGTGCCAGCATCAGGGGGGGACTAGCCGCGGAGATCTCCTACGAGCAGTACTTC
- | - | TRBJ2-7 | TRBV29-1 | CSVEGGPYEQYF | TGCAGCGTTGAGGGCGGGCCGTACGAGCAGTACTTC
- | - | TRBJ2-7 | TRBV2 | CASTPDGQGYF | TGTGCCAGCACCCCGGACGGTCAGGGGTACTTC
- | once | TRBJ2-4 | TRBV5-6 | CASSPMVPSSLAKNIQYF | TGTGCCAGCAGCCCTATGGTTCCCTCTTCACTAGCCAAAAACATTCAGTACTTC
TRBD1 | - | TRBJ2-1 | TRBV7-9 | CASSSRDRDNEQFF | TGTGCCAGCAGCAGCCGGGACAGGGACAATGAGCAGTTCTTC
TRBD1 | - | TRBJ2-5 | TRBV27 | CASSPIQWTGIYQETQYF | TGTGCCAGCAGTCCTATACAATGGACAGGGATTTACCAAGAGACCCAGTACTTC
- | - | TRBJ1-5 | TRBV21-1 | CATDEQGAEESNQPQHF | TGTGCCACCGACGAACAGGGGGCCGAGGAAAGCAATCAGCCCCAGCATTTT
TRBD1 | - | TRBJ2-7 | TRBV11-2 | CASSLGQGTAYEQYF | TGTGCCAGCAGCTTAGGACAGGGGACGGCCTACGAGCAGTACTTC
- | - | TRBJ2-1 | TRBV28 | CASSFGQTFLHEQFF | TGTGCCAGCAGTTTCGGTCAGACCTTTCTCCATGAGCAGTTCTTC
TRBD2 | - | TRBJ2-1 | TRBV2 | CASTRRAGASGTNYNEQFF | TGTGCCAGCACCAGAAGGGCCGGGGCTAGCGGGACGAACTACAATGAGCAGTTCTTC
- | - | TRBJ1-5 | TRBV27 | CASRVVGSNQPQHF | TGTGCCAGTCGGGTTGTGGGAAGCAATCAGCCCCAGCATTTT
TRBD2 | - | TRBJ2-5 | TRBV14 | CASNLADQETQYF | TGTGCCAGCAATCTAGCGGACCAAGAGACCCAGTACTTC
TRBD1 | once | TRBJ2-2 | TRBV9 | CASSPGQGGTGELFF | TGTGCCAGCAGCCCGGGACAGGGGGGCACCGGGGAGCTGTTTTTT
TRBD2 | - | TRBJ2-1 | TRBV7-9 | CASSLGDSSGFEQFF | TGTGCCAGCAGCTTAGGGGATAGTAGCGGGTTTGAGCAGTTCTTC
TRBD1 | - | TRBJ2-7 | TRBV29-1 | CSVRTGGRDEQYF | TGCAGCGTGAGGACAGGAGGCCGGGACGAGCAGTACTTC
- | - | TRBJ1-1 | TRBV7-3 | CASSPSLGRTTEAFF | TGTGCCAGCAGCCCCTCCCTCGGCCGGACCACTGAAGCTTTCTTT
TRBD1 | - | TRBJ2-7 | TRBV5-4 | CASSLDRGRYEQYF | TGTGCCAGCAGCTTGGACAGGGGGCGCTACGAGCAGTACTTC
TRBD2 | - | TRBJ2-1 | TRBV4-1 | CASSQLTSPDEQFF | TGCGCCAGCAGCCAACTGACTAGCCCCGATGAGCAGTTCTTC
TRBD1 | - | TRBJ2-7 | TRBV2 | CASPRSGGGSYEQYF | TGTGCCAGCCCCAGGTCAGGGGGCGGTTCCTACGAGCAGTACTTC
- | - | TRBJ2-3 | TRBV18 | CASSPPEIGGQADTQYF | TGTGCCAGCTCACCACCTGAAATCGGGGGGCAGGCAGATACGCAGTATTTT
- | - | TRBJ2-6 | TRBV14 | CASSQVWGAYSGANVLTF | TGTGCCAGCAGCCAAGTTTGGGGGGCTTACTCTGGGGCCAACGTCCTGACTTTC
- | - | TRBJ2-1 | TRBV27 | CASALGRSYEQFF | TGTGCCAGCGCCCTAGGCCGTTCCTATGAGCAGTTCTTC
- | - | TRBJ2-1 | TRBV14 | CASSRDGSSYNEQFF | TGTGCCAGCAGCCGGGACGGATCCTCCTACAATGAGCAGTTCTTC
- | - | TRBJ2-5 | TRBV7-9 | CASSLPWGTQYF | TGTGCCAGCAGCCTCCCCTGGGGAACCCAGTACTTC
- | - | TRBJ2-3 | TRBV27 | CASSPEFGGVGADTQYF | TGTGCCAGCAGTCCCGAATTCGGGGGAGTGGGGGCAGATACGCAGTATTTT
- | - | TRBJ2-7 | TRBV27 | CASSLSSQGYEQYF | TGTGCCAGCAGTTTATCGTCACAGGGCTACGAGCAGTACTTC
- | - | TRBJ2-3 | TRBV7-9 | CASSYPDPPGRDTQYF | TGTGCCAGCAGCTACCCGGACCCCCCGGGGCGGGATACGCAGTATTTT
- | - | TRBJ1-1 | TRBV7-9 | CAGSGGTEAFF | TGTGCCGGCTCGGGGGGGACTGAAGCTTTCTTT
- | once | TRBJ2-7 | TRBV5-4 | CASSEGLLPSYEQYF | TGTGCCAGCAGCGAAGGACTACTACCGTCCTACGAGCAGTACTTC
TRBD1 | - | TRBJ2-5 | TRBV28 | CASSWTGWETQYF | TGTGCCAGCAGTTGGACAGGGTGGGAGACCCAGTACTTC
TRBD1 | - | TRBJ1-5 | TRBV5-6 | CASSLYRGDNNQPQHF | TGTGCCAGCAGCTTATACAGGGGGGACAACAATCAGCCCCAGCATTTT
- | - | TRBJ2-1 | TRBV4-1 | CASSQDVIRGISSYNEQFF | TGCGCCAGCAGCCAAGATGTAATCAGGGGCATTAGCTCCTACAATGAGCAGTTCTTC
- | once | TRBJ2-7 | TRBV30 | CAWRGAVGVHEQYF | TGTGCCTGGAGGGGGGCGGTAGGTGTCCACGAGCAGTACTTC
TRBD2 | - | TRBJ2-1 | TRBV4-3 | CASSHPTSGGSSYNEQFF | TGCGCCAGCAGCCATCCAACATCGGGCGGGAGCTCCTACAATGAGCAGTTCTTC
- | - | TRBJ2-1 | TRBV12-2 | CASRLARTSGYNEQFF | TGTGCAAGTCGCTTAGCGAGGACTAGCGGGTACAATGAGCAGTTCTTC
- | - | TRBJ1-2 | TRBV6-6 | CASSPRTLANYGYTF | TGTGCCAGCAGCCCCCGGACACTAGCTAACTATGGCTACACCTTC
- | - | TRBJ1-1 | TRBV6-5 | CASSYREGGTEAFF | TGTGCCAGCAGTTACAGGGAGGGGGGGACTGAAGCTTTCTTT
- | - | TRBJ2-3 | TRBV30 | CAWSPKRHRTDTQYF | TGTGCCTGGAGCCCTAAGCGACACCGCACAGATACGCAGTATTTT
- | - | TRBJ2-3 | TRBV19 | CASSIGTGTDTQYF | TGTGCCAGTAGTATAGGGACAGGCACAGATACGCAGTATTTT
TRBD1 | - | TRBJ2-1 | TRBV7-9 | CASSAPSRDRGRRNEQFF | TGTGCCAGCAGCGCGCCGTCCCGGGACAGGGGTCGAAGGAATGAGCAGTTCTTC
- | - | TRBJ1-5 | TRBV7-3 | CASSGSVGGGNQPQHF | TGTGCCAGCAGCGGAAGTGTTGGAGGCGGGAATCAGCCCCAGCATTTT
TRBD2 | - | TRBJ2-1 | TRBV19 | CASSPAGGPYNEQFF | TGTGCCAGTAGCCCAGCGGGAGGCCCCTACAATGAGCAGTTCTTC
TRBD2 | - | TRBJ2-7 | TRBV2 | CALGTSGSSSYEQYF | TGTGCCCTGGGGACTAGCGGGAGTTCTAGCTACGAGCAGTACTTC
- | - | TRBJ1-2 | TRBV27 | CASSQRDRLRVTGGYTF | TGTGCCAGCAGTCAGAGGGACCGGCTCCGAGTAACTGGCGGCTACACCTTC